Below, 14 T cell receptor beta chains from the same sample are listed, as sequenced in a study of T cell responses to AZD1222 COVID-19 vaccine. Using immunoSEQ multiplex PCR, the repertoire was profiled, and TCRdb retains in-frame clones only, with some absent. The data contain some 150,000 clones, roughly nine tenths of them singletons. Sequencing used peripheral blood, obtained on day 0 of AZD1222 vaccination. These receptors came from an adult in good health.

The rearrangement joins TRBV27 to TRBJ2-1; D uncertain. Germline V gene sequence: CDR1 MNHEY, CDR2 SMNVEV (reference sequence). Trimming cost V 2 bases and J 0 bases, with 11 bases left between them. This CDR3 has 16 amino acids. As DNA, the CDR3 is TGTGCCAGCAGTTTAATTACCCAGGCCTCCTACAATGAGCAGTTCTTC. It specifies CASSLITQASYNEQFF.

The rearrangement uses TRBV12-3 or TRBV12-4 and TRBJ1-1, with unresolved D. With 2 bases removed from V and 4 bases from J, the gap between germline ends came to 8 bases. The CDR3 spans 13 residues. Here the CDR3 reads CASSLLGSTEAFF. CDR3 in DNA: TGTGCCAGCAGTTTATTGGGTAGCACTGAAGCTTTCTTT.

V is TRBV7-3 and J is TRBJ2-7; D gene uncertain. Germline V lookup: CDR1 SGHTA, CDR2 FQGTGA. Trimming took off 0 bases at V and 1 base at J, with 10 bases between the two ends. This CDR3 region has 15 residues. CDR3: CASSLTPIPSYEQYF. The CDR3 DNA follows: TGTGCCAGCAGCTTAACCCCAATCCCGTCCTACGAGCAGTACTTC.

The rearrangement joins TRBV19 to TRBJ1-2, with D possibly TRBD1 on 5 matching bases. The germline V gene has CDR1 LNHDA and CDR2 SQIVND (reference sequence). V dropped 3 bases and J dropped 0 bases, with 17 bases sitting between them. CDR3 length: 17 residues. As DNA, the CDR3 is TGTGCCAGTAGTATGCCTGGGGCAGAAATTTCTAACTATGGCTACACCTTC. Its translation: CASSMPGAEISNYGYTF.

The rearrangement joins TRBV29-1 to TRBJ1-1, with D possibly TRBD1 on 5 matching bases. Germline lookup yields CDR1 SQVTM and CDR2 ANQGSEA. Trimming removed 7 bases from V and 3 bases from J, with 15 bases in between. The CDR3 is 13 amino acids. The CDR3 here is CSGKDRGYTEAFF. CDR3 DNA sequence: TGCAGCGGAAAAGATCGGGGGTACACTGAAGCTTTCTTT.

Only one count was recorded for this clone. The genes are TRBV27 and TRBJ1-2, with D possibly being TRBD1 (6 bases). V was pared by 7 bases and J by 2 bases, with 14 bases between. The CDR3 is 14 residues long. Germline assignment: CDR1 MNHEY and CDR2 SMNVEV (reference sequence). The CDR3 protein is CASNSAGTNYGYTF. CDR3 DNA sequence: TGTGCCAGCAACTCCGCGGGGACAAACTATGGCTACACCTTC.

This clone showed up just once. The chain combines TRBV6-6 with TRBJ1-3, with D unresolved. The CDR3 has 17 amino acids. The germline CDR1 and CDR2 sequences are MNHNY and SVGAGI (reference sequence). The V and J ends lost 5 bases and 0 bases respectively, with 17 bases between them. The CDR3 sequence is CASSLFGTPGSGNTIYF. CDR3 DNA: TGTGCCAGCAGTCTCTTTGGAACGCCCGGCTCTGGAAACACCATATATTTT.

The genes are TRBV7-2 and TRBJ2-1; D gene unclear. CDR3 size: 15 residues. The ends were cut back, 0 bases at V and 3 bases at J, with 9 bases in the middle. Germline CDR1 SGHTA, CDR2 FQGNSA. The CDR3 region has the DNA TGTGCCAGCAGCTTAGCTGGCAGTTACTACAATGAGCAGTTCTTC. Translating gives CASSLAGSYYNEQFF.

The J gene is TRBJ2-5, the V gene TRBV19, with TRBD1 matching 8 bases. CDR3 length: 15 amino acids. The trim removed 5 bases at V and 4 bases at J, leaving 9 bases unmatched. CDR1 and CDR2 (germline): LNHDA, SQIVND (reference sequence). Here the CDR3 DNA reads TGTGCCAGTAGTGGGGGGAACAGGGGGAGAGAGACCCAGTACTTC. Translation: CASSGGNRGRETQYF.

This chain joins TRBV5-8 and TRBJ2-1; no firm D call. The CDR3 is made up of 13 amino acids. Germline values: CDR1 SGHTS, CDR2 YDEGEE. V lost 4 bases and J 10 bases, leaving 15 bases between the germline ends. The CDR3 DNA reads TGTGCCAGCAGCGGTGCCCGGGCCGTAGAGCAGTTCTTC. This codes for CASSGARAVEQFF.

The V gene is TRBV4-2, the J gene TRBJ2-7, with D possibly matching TRBD1 (5 bases). The CDR3 consists of 14 residues. V shed 1 base and J shed 0 bases, with 7 bases lying between them. Germline V CDR1 and CDR2: LGHNA, YNFKEQ. CDR3 in DNA: TGTGCCAGCAGCCAAGTCGACAGCTCCTACGAGCAGTACTTC. Translating it yields CASSQVDSSYEQYF.

V gene TRBV6-5 combines with J gene TRBJ1-1, with 8 bases that match TRBD1. Trimming cost V 6 bases and J 3 bases; bases outside gene matches: 3. CDR1 MNHEY and CDR2 SVGAGI come from the germline V gene. The CDR3 length is 13 residues. The CDR3 region is CASRTGADTEAFF. Here the CDR3 DNA reads TGTGCCAGCAGGACAGGGGCGGACACTGAAGCTTTCTTT.

The chain uses TRBV4-3 and TRBJ2-7, with 10 nucleotides matching TRBD1. V shed 4 bases and J 5 bases; nucleotides not matched to a gene: 5. The CDR3 spans 14 residues. Germline V lookup: CDR1 LGHNA, CDR2 YSLEER. In nucleotides, the CDR3 is TGCGCCAGCAGCCCTCAGACAGGGGGCGACGAGCAGTACTTC. Residues: CASSPQTGGDEQYF.

The rearrangement links TRBV4-3 to TRBJ2-5; D unresolved. The germline V gene has CDR1 LGHNA and CDR2 YSLEER. The V end was cut by 1 base, the J end by 0 bases, with 12 bases between. The CDR3 has 16 amino acids. Here the CDR3 reads CASSQVYGSNQETQYF. CDR3 in DNA: TGCGCCAGCAGCCAAGTTTACGGGTCCAACCAAGAGACCCAGTACTTC.